The T cell receptor beta chain under discussion was sequenced for a study of cytomegalovirus exposure and HLA in healthy donors. Overall study findings and caveats: Earlier analysis yielded a pattern in which most TCR beta V segments were productive about 87% or about 30% of the time.

V was clipped by 5 bases and J by 8 bases; unmatched bases: 9. The CDR3 totals 15 residues. Germline-derived CDR1 and CDR2 are SGHTA and FQGNSA. As regards this clone: Its antigen is unidentified.

In the PCR, 60 Vbeta and 13 Jbeta primers were used. Sequencing was performed with immunoSEQ multiplex PCR; in TCRdb, only in-frame clones are kept and a portion is missing. The sample consists of roughly 100,000 clones, over 70% of them appearing once. The specimen was PBMCs. The clonotype was recovered from a male donor in good health and CMV-seropositive. The J gene is TRBJ1-4, the V gene TRBV7-2, with 9 bases fitting TRBD1. CDR3 coding DNA: TGTGCCAGCAGCCGCGGGAACAGGGGGCGGGAAAAACTGTTTTTT. Its translation: CASSRGNRGREKLFF.